Below are 7 T cell receptor beta chains sequenced from a single sample in a study of control samples from healthy donors and cancer patients. TCRdb's table, derived via immunoSEQ multiplex PCR, lists solely in-frame clones and lacks some. The sample holds approximately 87,000 clones, 91% seen once. Sequencing input: blood. These receptors originate from a man between 45 and 60 years old in good health.

The chain is built from TRBV6-5 and TRBJ1-2, with D hard to call. The CDR3 sequence is 12 residues long. Germline V gene sequence: CDR1 MNHEY, CDR2 SVGAGI. V was cut by 6 bases and J by 8 bases, with 13 bases left in between. The CDR3 sequence: CASRGAAGGYTF. The CDR3 nucleotides are TGTGCCAGCAGGGGCGCGGCAGGAGGCTACACCTTC.

Only a few counts were recorded for this clone. This sequence joins TRBV18 and TRBJ1-5; the D is unclear. Trimming left V 3 bases short and J 3 bases short, with 9 bases between. The CDR3 consists of 14 residues. Per the germline V gene, CDR1 is KGHSH and CDR2 is LQKENI. CDR3 in DNA: TGTGCCAGCTCACCGAACAGAGACAATCAGCCCCAGCATTTT. It yields the protein CASSPNRDNQPQHF.

The chain links TRBV6-6 to TRBJ1-4, with 7 nucleotides matching TRBD1. Germline CDR1 reads MNHNY; CDR2 reads SVGAGI (reference sequence). CDR3 length: 17 residues. V shed 6 bases, J shed 5 bases, and the junction held 15 bases outside the gene matches. This CDR3 reads CASSRQGPSTPNEKLFF. The CDR3 coding sequence is TGTGCCAGCAGCCGACAGGGACCCTCTACTCCAAATGAAAAACTGTTTTTT.

The chain employs TRBV6-6 and TRBJ2-1, with TRBD2 matching over 11 bases. In germline, CDR1 is MNHNY, CDR2 SVGAGI (reference sequence). V shed 5 bases, J shed 9 bases, and the junction held 3 bases outside the gene matches. The length of the CDR3 is 13 residues. Here the CDR3 reads CASSAGTSGEQFF. For the CDR3, the DNA is TGTGCCAGCAGTGCCGGGACTAGCGGTGAGCAGTTCTTC.

The chain is built from TRBV3-1 (or the pseudogene TRBV3-2) and TRBJ1-3; no clear D. The V gene's germline CDR1 is LGHDT and CDR2 YNNKEL (reference sequence). The CDR3 loop spans 14 amino acids. Trimming took off 2 bases at V and 1 base at J, with 6 bases between the two ends. The CDR3 reads CASSQQRSGNTIYF. DNA for the CDR3: TGTGCCAGCAGCCAACAGCGTTCTGGAAACACCATATATTTT.

V usage is TRBV7-8 and J usage is TRBJ2-6; the D call may be TRBD1 or TRBD2 (5 bases each). This CDR3 contains 17 residues. V was pared by 5 bases and J by 1 base, with 15 bases between. The germline V gene has CDR1 SGHVS and CDR2 FQNEAQ. In nucleotides, the CDR3 is TGTGCCAGCAGCCACGGGACGGGAACTTCTGGGGCCAACGTCCTGACTTTC. As protein: CASSHGTGTSGANVLTF.

The rearrangement uses TRBV6-6 and TRBJ2-5; D not certain. Trimming took 7 bases from V and 3 from J, leaving 9 bases between them. The CDR3 covers 12 residues. Looked up from germline, CDR1 is MNHNY and CDR2 is SVGAGI (reference sequence). The CDR3 DNA sequence: TGTGCCAGCACGGCTCGAGAAGAGACCCAGTACTTC. The encoded protein is CASTAREETQYF.